This TCR beta chain was sequenced for a study of OX40 agonist ivuxolimab in advanced cancers. Study as a whole: Cohort: roughly 79% men, mean age around 60, aged roughly 20 to 79. Enrollees could have had prior anti-PD-1, anti-PD-L1 or anti-CTLA-4 therapy, which 40% had received.

Method: immunoSEQ multiplex PCR; TCRdb's copy keeps in-frame clones and lacks some. The sample yields about 59,000 clones, about 83% seen once. In the case of this clone: The antigen is unknown.

Overall study results and limits: Averaged across samples, CD8+ T cells carried more expanded clones than CD4+ did.

The material sequenced was CD4+ or CD8+ T cells sorted from blood, taken in a trial of the OX40 agonist ivuxolimab. This sequence was found in an adult with an advanced solid tumor such as melanoma, head and neck, liver or kidney cancer.

CDR3 residues: CASSLGGTDNSPLHF. The CDR3 nucleotides read TGTGCCAGCTCCCTCGGAGGAACTGATAATTCACCCCTCCACTTT. The V gene is TRBV18, the J gene TRBJ1-6; D is unresolved. Trimming took 6 bases from V and 5 from J, leaving 14 bases between them. The CDR3 runs 15 residues. The germline CDR1 and CDR2 sequences are KGHSH and LQKENI. The entire variable domain, with the rest obtained from reference TRBV18 and TRBJ1-6, is as follows: NAGVMQNPRHLVRRRGQEARLRCSPMKGHSHVYWYRQLPEEGLKFMVYLQKENIIDESGMPKERFSAEFPKEGPSILRIQQVVRGDSAAYFCASSLGGTDNSPLHFGNGTRLTVT.